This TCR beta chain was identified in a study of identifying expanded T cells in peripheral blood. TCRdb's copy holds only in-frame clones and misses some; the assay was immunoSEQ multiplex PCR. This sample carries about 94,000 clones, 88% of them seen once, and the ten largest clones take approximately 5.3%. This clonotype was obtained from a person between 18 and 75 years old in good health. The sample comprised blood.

The CDR3 DNA is TGTGCCAGCAGTTTAGAAGGAGGAGGCTACACCTTC. Protein product: CASSLEGGGYTF. This chain connects TRBV27 to TRBJ1-2, with D unclear. Trimming stripped 2 bases from V and 8 bases from J, with 9 bases between. CDR1 MNHEY and CDR2 SMNVEV come from the germline V gene (reference sequence). The CDR3 is made up of 12 amino acids.